This T cell receptor beta chain was found in a study of early T cells in non-severe SARS-CoV-2 infection. Across the whole study: Sequencing of bulk RNA from unsorted whole blood was done, without chain pairing.

The V gene's germline CDR1 is MNHEY and CDR2 SVGAGI. Trimming shortened V by 3 bases and J by 14 bases, and 19 bases separated the two germline ends. This CDR3 is built from 14 residues. This clonotype was found a few times. TCRdb reanalysed the 5' RACE reads using MiXCR and keeps one entry per CDR3 protein. This sample has tens of thousands of distinct CDR3 sequences, with roughly 13% found just once. The sequence came from an adult who was a healthcare worker with PCR-confirmed SARS-CoV-2 infection or an uninfected control (not recorded which). The specimen sequenced was whole blood. The chain couples TRBV6-5 to TRBJ1-4; TRBD1 is a possible D gene (5 bases). The CDR3 region is CASSYTQGPKRLFF. In nucleotides, the CDR3 is TGTGCCAGCAGTTATACGCAGGGACCCAAACGGCTGTTTTTT.